The present entry profiles one T cell receptor (beta chain) with its context. Its antigen is still unknown. The data were taken from a study of shared clonotypes between healthy human individuals. Division of CD4+ cells produced a CD45RA+ naive subset and a CD45RA-negative memory subset. The CDR3 is 11 amino acids. Germline assignment: CDR1 MDHEN and CDR2 SYDVKM. Trimming removed 10 bases from V and 5 bases from J, with 11 bases in between. Study-wide results and limits: Clonotypes which were not shared had lower generation probabilities than clonotypes that all four donors shared. Rarefaction revealed incomplete sorted-subset sequencing despite large depth. Across subsets, estimated richness was generally greater for naive than for memory populations.

Here immunoSEQ multiplex PCR was the method, and the copy in TCRdb shows in-frame clones only, minus some. Here the sample spans about 1.5 million clones, 95% to 99% being singletons. Source material: naive CD4+ T cells sorted from blood. Subset here: CD45RA+ positively selected. J is TRBJ2-5 and V is TRBV28; D is undetermined. This clonotype originated in a man aged 25-45 years in good health. For the CDR3, the DNA is TGTGCCACCGTCCTCGGGGAGACCCAGTACTTC. Translated: CATVLGETQYF.